This T cell receptor (beta chain) stems from a study of post-analysis software for immune sequencing data. Overall study context: Recorded subtypes: relapsing-remitting, secondary progressive, progressive-relapsing; some patients unannotated. General study points: When the samples were clustered directly with F measure, those that had been prepared in the same batch showed strong co-clustering. People with multiple sclerosis had a significantly lower normalized Chao1 diversity than controls did. In patients, TRBV5-6, TRBV5-1 and TRBV20-1 belonged to roughly five TRBV segments found more frequently than in controls.

Germline CDR1 SEHNR, CDR2 FQNEAQ (reference sequence). J lost 0 bases, V lost 5 bases, and 8 bases had no gene match. This CDR3 comprises 16 residues. Presence of unique molecular identifiers characterized the TCR beta cDNA libraries. TCRdb called the PCR reads again in MiXCR, with one record for every CDR3 protein. The sample yields fewer than 850,000 distinct CDR3 sequences, 35% to 55% seen once. Worth noting for this clonotype: Its antigen is currently unknown.

V usage is TRBV7-9 and J usage is TRBJ1-2, with 8 bases fitting TRBD1. The sequenced sample was blood. The clonotype comes from a girl aged 10-17 years with multiple sclerosis. This chain's CDR3 is CASSADRGRTNYGYTF. As DNA, the CDR3 is TGTGCCAGCAGCGCCGACAGGGGTAGGACTAACTATGGCTACACCTTC.